This T cell receptor beta chain was identified in a study of T-cell reconstitution after alpha-beta-depleted transplantation in children. Unique molecular identifiers were incorporated during preparation of the TCRbeta library. TCRdb recomputed calls from the PCR reads with MiXCR, one row per CDR3 protein. The sample lists some 600,000 distinct CDR3 sequences, 10% to 15% seen once, with about 2% in the top ten. This CDR3 spans 10 amino acids. Germline loops: CDR1 SQVTM, CDR2 ANQGSEA. V lost 7 bases and J lost 9; bases outside the gene matches: 3. The source was PBMCs, mostly from graft donor cells, collected 360 days after TCRalphabeta/CD19-depleted stem cell transplant. This TCR came from a male patient younger than 18 who had a stem cell transplant for acute myeloid leukemia, so the T cells may come from the graft donor. The chain has TRBV29-1 and TRBJ2-1; 7 bases fit TRBD1. CDR3 bases: TGCAGCGCCACAGGGGCTGAGCAGTTCTTC. It specifies CSATGAEQFF.